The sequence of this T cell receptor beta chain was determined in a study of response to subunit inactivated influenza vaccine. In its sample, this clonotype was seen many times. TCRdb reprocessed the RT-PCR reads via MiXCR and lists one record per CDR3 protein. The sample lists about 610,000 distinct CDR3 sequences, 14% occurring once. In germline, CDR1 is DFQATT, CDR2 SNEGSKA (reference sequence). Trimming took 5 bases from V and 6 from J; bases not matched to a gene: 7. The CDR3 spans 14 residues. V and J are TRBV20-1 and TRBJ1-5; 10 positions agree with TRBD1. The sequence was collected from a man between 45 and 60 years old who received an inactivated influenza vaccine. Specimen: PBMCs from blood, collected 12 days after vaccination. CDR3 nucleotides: TGCAGTGCTCTGACAGGGGGCTTGGGTCAGCCCCAGCATTTT. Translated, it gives CSALTGGLGQPQHF.